This TCR beta chain was identified during a study of glioma-infiltrating T cells. Whole-study results and caveats: CDR3 overlap between tissue and blood was very small. Gliomas, especially low-grade, showed above-expected tissue-blood divergence; non-neoplastic patients showed below.

Using RNA template, CDR3s of TCR alpha and beta were amplified with iRepertoire arm-PCR. Input was roughly 85-450 ng of tissue mRNA or PBMC total RNA. TCRdb ran MiXCR on the multiplex PCR reads and lists one entry per CDR3 protein. The profile shows about 180,000 distinct CDR3 sequences, about 46% of them singletons. Inclusive of both ends, the CDR3 amounts to 17 amino acids. In germline, CDR1 is SGHTS, CDR2 YDEGEE. About this clonotype itself: The antigen is unknown. A read error may be the cause here, since a much bigger clone is one base away. The limits of the CDR3 on the DNA are not certain, so only TCRdb's listed CDR3 is given.

The sequencing sample was made of glioma tissue, nonneoplastic brain tissue, or PBMCs (not recorded which). The sequence was collected from a human donor with low-grade glioma or glioblastoma, undergoing nonglioma brain surgery, or in good health (not recorded which). This sequence joins TRBV5-8 and TRBJ2-3; the table's D call, TRBD1, has no DNA check behind it. The CDR3 sequence is CASSLSVLGKVGDRQYF.